This is a list of T cell receptor beta chains from one sample in a study of T cells after yellow fever vaccination. TCRdb independently ran MiXCR on the 5' RACE reads; one entry per CDR3 protein. The table records 300,000 to 400,000 distinct CDR3 sequences, 8.7% of them present only once. Here the sequenced sample was PBMCs, taken on the day of the first yellow fever vaccination. Receptor source: a young man who received the YFV17D yellow fever vaccine. Both conserved end residues are part of each CDR3. The D gene is left open where the match is weak. A clone size is listed for some rows: how often the clone was seen (once, few, many), or a class if it is expanded.

j_call: TRBJ2-2; v_call: TRBV6-5; d_call: -; clone_size: -; cdr3_nt: TGTGCCAGCAGTTACCTCCCCGGGGAGCTGTTTTTT; cdr3_aa: CASSYLPGELFF
j_call: TRBJ2-3; v_call: TRBV6-5; d_call: -; clone_size: few; cdr3_nt: TGTGCCAGCAGTTACGTAGACGGCACAGATACGCAGTATTTT; cdr3_aa: CASSYVDGTDTQYF
j_call: TRBJ2-3; v_call: TRBV28; d_call: -; clone_size: few; cdr3_nt: TGTGCCAGCAGTCCGGCGGGGGCTGGCACAGATACGCAGTATTTT; cdr3_aa: CASSPAGAGTDTQYF
j_call: TRBJ2-7; v_call: TRBV20-1; d_call: -; clone_size: -; cdr3_nt: TGCAGTGCTACCGTGGGCGGTCGGGACACCCTTAGCGAGCAGTACTTC; cdr3_aa: CSATVGGRDTLSEQYF
j_call: TRBJ1-5; v_call: TRBV28; d_call: -; clone_size: -; cdr3_nt: TGTGCCAGCAGTAATGGAGGTACCAATCAGCCCCAGCATTTT; cdr3_aa: CASSNGGTNQPQHF
j_call: TRBJ2-2; v_call: TRBV5-1; d_call: TRBD2; clone_size: few; cdr3_nt: TGCGCCAGCAGCTTACCGGGACTAGCGAACACCGGGGAGCTGTTTTTT; cdr3_aa: CASSLPGLANTGELFF
j_call: TRBJ1-4; v_call: TRBV7-2; d_call: -; clone_size: -; cdr3_nt: TGTGCCAGCAGCTTATTCGGTTCTGGGGGCACTAATGAAAAACTGTTTTTT; cdr3_aa: CASSLFGSGGTNEKLFF
j_call: TRBJ2-3; v_call: TRBV20-1; d_call: -; clone_size: many; cdr3_nt: TGCAGTGCTAGCTCAAGTCAGGGGTTCACAGATACGCAGTATTTT; cdr3_aa: CSASSSQGFTDTQYF
j_call: TRBJ2-2; v_call: TRBV20-1; d_call: -; clone_size: -; cdr3_nt: TGCAGTGCCCCGGGCAGGGGGGGCACCGGGGAGCTGTTTTTT; cdr3_aa: CSAPGRGGTGELFF
j_call: TRBJ2-5; v_call: TRBV5-8; d_call: -; clone_size: -; cdr3_nt: TGTGCCAGCAGCTTTGGGGAACGAGAGACCCAGTACTTC; cdr3_aa: CASSFGERETQYF
j_call: TRBJ1-6; v_call: TRBV18; d_call: -; clone_size: many; cdr3_nt: TGTGCCAGCCGGGCGGACCAGGATTCACCCCTCCACTTT; cdr3_aa: CASRADQDSPLHF
j_call: TRBJ1-2; v_call: TRBV29-1; d_call: -; clone_size: many; cdr3_nt: TGCAGCGTTGAAGATTTTGCAGGGAGCTATGGCTACACCTTC; cdr3_aa: CSVEDFAGSYGYTF
j_call: TRBJ2-1; v_call: TRBV11-1; d_call: TRBD2; clone_size: -; cdr3_nt: TGTGCCAGCAGCTCCGGGGGGGGGTCGGGGGACTCCTACAATGAGCAGTTCTTC; cdr3_aa: CASSSGGGSGDSYNEQFF
j_call: TRBJ2-1; v_call: TRBV5-1; d_call: -; clone_size: few; cdr3_nt: TGCGCCAGCACTCTGACGGACCCCTCCTACAATGAGCAGTTCTTC; cdr3_aa: CASTLTDPSYNEQFF
j_call: TRBJ2-3; v_call: TRBV5-8; d_call: TRBD1; clone_size: -; cdr3_nt: TGTGCCAGCAGCCAACGCCCGGGACAGGGTTCAGATACGCAGTATTTT; cdr3_aa: CASSQRPGQGSDTQYF
j_call: TRBJ2-7; v_call: TRBV5-5; d_call: -; clone_size: -; cdr3_nt: TGTGCCAGCAGCTTGCGTTGGACAGCCTACGAGCAGTACTTC; cdr3_aa: CASSLRWTAYEQYF
j_call: TRBJ2-2; v_call: TRBV6-2/TRBV6-3; d_call: -; clone_size: few; cdr3_nt: TGTGCCAGCGCCAGGGGGGTCACCGGGGAGCTGTTTTTT; cdr3_aa: CASARGVTGELFF
j_call: TRBJ1-1; v_call: TRBV7-2; d_call: -; clone_size: few; cdr3_nt: TGTGCCAGCAGCTTTGTACCGACTGAAGCTTTCTTT; cdr3_aa: CASSFVPTEAFF
j_call: TRBJ2-2; v_call: TRBV7-9; d_call: TRBD2; clone_size: few; cdr3_nt: TGTGCCAGCAGCCCCCCGAGCGGGGGCCCTAACACCGGGGAGCTGTTTTTT; cdr3_aa: CASSPPSGGPNTGELFF
j_call: TRBJ1-6; v_call: TRBV4-1; d_call: TRBD1; clone_size: few; cdr3_nt: TGCGCCAGCAGCCAAACCCCCGGACAGGGAAGCTCCTATAATTCACCCCTCCACTTT; cdr3_aa: CASSQTPGQGSSYNSPLHF
j_call: TRBJ2-7; v_call: TRBV5-1; d_call: TRBD1; clone_size: -; cdr3_nt: TGCGCCAGCAGCTTCGATTGGGACAGGGAAGGGACAGGCGAGCAGTACTTC; cdr3_aa: CASSFDWDREGTGEQYF
j_call: TRBJ2-7; v_call: TRBV5-1; d_call: TRBD2; clone_size: -; cdr3_nt: TGCGCCAGCAGCTTACTCTCTAGCGGGGGTCACGAGCAGTACTTC; cdr3_aa: CASSLLSSGGHEQYF
j_call: TRBJ2-2; v_call: TRBV12-3/TRBV12-4; d_call: -; clone_size: -; cdr3_nt: TGTGCCAGCAGCCCTAAAGGTCCCCCCGGGGAGCTGTTTTTT; cdr3_aa: CASSPKGPPGELFF
j_call: TRBJ2-1; v_call: TRBV12-3/TRBV12-4; d_call: -; clone_size: many; cdr3_nt: TGTGCCAGCAGTCTCCCCGGAGGGAACCGCAATGAGCAGTTCTTC; cdr3_aa: CASSLPGGNRNEQFF
j_call: TRBJ2-7; v_call: TRBV12-3/TRBV12-4; d_call: TRBD2; clone_size: -; cdr3_nt: TGTGCCAGCAGTACGGGACTAAGATACGAGCAGTACTTC; cdr3_aa: CASSTGLRYEQYF
j_call: TRBJ2-6; v_call: TRBV6-1; d_call: -; clone_size: -; cdr3_nt: TGTGCCAGCAATACCTGGTACTCTGGGGCCAACGTCCTGACTTTC; cdr3_aa: CASNTWYSGANVLTF
j_call: TRBJ2-5; v_call: TRBV19; d_call: -; clone_size: few; cdr3_nt: TGTGCCAGTCATTCTTCGGACCGGGGGACCCAGTACTTC; cdr3_aa: CASHSSDRGTQYF
j_call: TRBJ2-1; v_call: TRBV5-5; d_call: -; clone_size: -; cdr3_nt: TGTGCCAGCAGCACCTTGAGGAGCTCCTACAATGAGCAGTTCTTC; cdr3_aa: CASSTLRSSYNEQFF
j_call: TRBJ2-5; v_call: TRBV30; d_call: TRBD1; clone_size: -; cdr3_nt: TGTGCCTGGAGTATACAGGGGACCGTCCAAGAGACCCAGTACTTC; cdr3_aa: CAWSIQGTVQETQYF
j_call: TRBJ2-3; v_call: TRBV20-1; d_call: TRBD2; clone_size: -; cdr3_nt: TGCAGTGCCAGCCAAGCAGAAGCGGGGGTGGTCACAGATACGCAGTATTTT; cdr3_aa: CSASQAEAGVVTDTQYF
j_call: TRBJ2-5; v_call: TRBV28; d_call: -; clone_size: many; cdr3_nt: TGTGCCAGCAGTTTCCTGCAGGACCACCAAGAGACCCAGTACTTC; cdr3_aa: CASSFLQDHQETQYF
j_call: TRBJ2-1; v_call: TRBV5-1; d_call: TRBD2; clone_size: few; cdr3_nt: TGCGCCAGCAGCTTGGGGACTAGCTTGAGCCGGGAGCAGTTCTTC; cdr3_aa: CASSLGTSLSREQFF
j_call: TRBJ2-1; v_call: TRBV14; d_call: -; clone_size: -; cdr3_nt: TGTGCCAGCAGCCAGGGTCAGAGGGGGTGGGCTTCATCCTACAATGAGCAGTTCTTC; cdr3_aa: CASSQGQRGWASSYNEQFF
j_call: TRBJ2-7; v_call: TRBV2; d_call: -; clone_size: -; cdr3_nt: TGTGCCAGCAGTGGAGACAGGTCGTACGAGCAGTACTTC; cdr3_aa: CASSGDRSYEQYF
j_call: TRBJ2-7; v_call: TRBV11-2; d_call: TRBD2; clone_size: few; cdr3_nt: TGTGCCAGCAGCTCCTTCGGGACTAGCGGGGACTACGAGCAGTACTTC; cdr3_aa: CASSSFGTSGDYEQYF
j_call: TRBJ2-7; v_call: TRBV3-1; d_call: -; clone_size: -; cdr3_nt: TGTGCCAGCAGCCAAGATAGCGCCCCCTCCTACGAGCAGTACTTC; cdr3_aa: CASSQDSAPSYEQYF
j_call: TRBJ2-1; v_call: TRBV4-3; d_call: TRBD1; clone_size: -; cdr3_nt: TGCGCCAGCAGCCAAGACCGGCAGGGGGCCTACAATGAGCAGTTCTTC; cdr3_aa: CASSQDRQGAYNEQFF
j_call: TRBJ1-1; v_call: TRBV15; d_call: -; clone_size: many; cdr3_nt: TGTGCCACCAGCAGAGATCATGGGGTAATCCTGAACACTGAAGCTTTCTTT; cdr3_aa: CATSRDHGVILNTEAFF
j_call: TRBJ2-1; v_call: TRBV7-2; d_call: -; clone_size: many; cdr3_nt: TGTGCCAGCAGCTTAGAGGTTTTCTCCTACAATGAGCAGTTCTTC; cdr3_aa: CASSLEVFSYNEQFF
j_call: TRBJ1-2; v_call: TRBV12-3/TRBV12-4; d_call: TRBD1; clone_size: -; cdr3_nt: TGTGCCAGCAGTTTTAACTGGGACAGCAACTATGGCTACACCTTC; cdr3_aa: CASSFNWDSNYGYTF
j_call: TRBJ1-3; v_call: TRBV5-4; d_call: -; clone_size: many; cdr3_nt: TGTGCCAGCAGCTTGGTTGGGGGAAACACCATATATTTT; cdr3_aa: CASSLVGGNTIYF
j_call: TRBJ2-3; v_call: TRBV2; d_call: -; clone_size: -; cdr3_nt: TGTGCCAGCAGTGAAACAGGGACACTCACAGATACGCAGTATTTT; cdr3_aa: CASSETGTLTDTQYF
j_call: TRBJ2-2; v_call: TRBV6-2/TRBV6-3; d_call: TRBD1; clone_size: -; cdr3_nt: TGTGCCAGCAGACCGCCGTTTACAGGGGGCATTGCCGGGGAGCTGTTTTTT; cdr3_aa: CASRPPFTGGIAGELFF
j_call: TRBJ1-4; v_call: TRBV21-1; d_call: -; clone_size: -; cdr3_nt: TGTGCCAGCGGAATCCTTGGCAGGGATGCAACTAATGAAAAACTGTTTTTT; cdr3_aa: CASGILGRDATNEKLFF
j_call: TRBJ2-6; v_call: TRBV5-6; d_call: -; clone_size: few; cdr3_nt: TGTGCCAGCAGCCCGGTGGGTCAGCCCGTGAGGGCCAACGTCCTGACTTTC; cdr3_aa: CASSPVGQPVRANVLTF
j_call: TRBJ1-1; v_call: TRBV6-5; d_call: TRBD1; clone_size: few; cdr3_nt: TGTGCCAGCAGTTACAGGACAGGGGACACTGAAGCTTTCTTT; cdr3_aa: CASSYRTGDTEAFF
j_call: TRBJ1-5; v_call: TRBV7-9; d_call: TRBD1; clone_size: many; cdr3_nt: TGTGCCAGCAGCTTAGGTCTTGGACAGGGGGCTGATCAGCCCCAGCATTTT; cdr3_aa: CASSLGLGQGADQPQHF
j_call: TRBJ1-3; v_call: TRBV11-2; d_call: -; clone_size: few; cdr3_nt: TGTGCCAGCAGCCCACTGATTGGGCCCGGAAACACCATATATTTT; cdr3_aa: CASSPLIGPGNTIYF
j_call: TRBJ1-2; v_call: TRBV9; d_call: -; clone_size: many; cdr3_nt: TGTGCCAGCAGCCCGGGGAGTGTCTTCAACTATGGCTACACCTTC; cdr3_aa: CASSPGSVFNYGYTF
j_call: TRBJ1-1; v_call: TRBV5-4; d_call: -; clone_size: -; cdr3_nt: TGTGCCAGCGGGGGGGCGGATACTGAAGCTTTCTTT; cdr3_aa: CASGGADTEAFF
j_call: TRBJ2-2; v_call: TRBV11-2; d_call: TRBD2; clone_size: many; cdr3_nt: TGTGCCAGCAGCTTAGACCCCCCGGGGGGGATGAACACCGGGGAGCTGTTTTTT; cdr3_aa: CASSLDPPGGMNTGELFF
j_call: TRBJ2-7; v_call: TRBV7-2; d_call: -; clone_size: many; cdr3_nt: TGTGCCAGCAGCTTAGTTGTGGGGGGATCCTACGAGCAGTACTTC; cdr3_aa: CASSLVVGGSYEQYF
j_call: TRBJ1-1; v_call: TRBV2; d_call: -; clone_size: few; cdr3_nt: TGTGCCAGCAGCCCCCCCCCGCCAGGTAGCACTGAAGCTTTCTTT; cdr3_aa: CASSPPPPGSTEAFF
j_call: TRBJ2-1; v_call: TRBV4-2; d_call: -; clone_size: few; cdr3_nt: TGTGCCAGCAGTCCACTCGGGGGGCTCTACAATGAGCAGTTCTTC; cdr3_aa: CASSPLGGLYNEQFF
j_call: TRBJ2-3; v_call: TRBV5-1; d_call: -; clone_size: -; cdr3_nt: TGCGCCAGCAGCTTGTTCGGAGCTAGCACAGATACGCAGTATTTT; cdr3_aa: CASSLFGASTDTQYF
j_call: TRBJ2-1; v_call: TRBV20-1; d_call: -; clone_size: -; cdr3_nt: TGCAGTGCGGAAGGCCTAGAGAGCTCCTACAATGAGCAGTTCTTC; cdr3_aa: CSAEGLESSYNEQFF
j_call: TRBJ2-3; v_call: TRBV29-1; d_call: TRBD2; clone_size: -; cdr3_nt: TGCAGCGTCAAAGGGGTGCGGGGGGGCAGCACAGATACGCAGTATTTT; cdr3_aa: CSVKGVRGGSTDTQYF
j_call: TRBJ2-3; v_call: TRBV5-1; d_call: -; clone_size: many; cdr3_nt: TGCGCCAGCAGTTCGGAGGGGCCGAGAGATACGCAGTATTTT; cdr3_aa: CASSSEGPRDTQYF
j_call: TRBJ2-3; v_call: TRBV5-4; d_call: TRBD2; clone_size: -; cdr3_nt: TGTGCCAGCAGCCCTCAGGGAGGGCTCTCAGAGGGTACGCAGTATTTT; cdr3_aa: CASSPQGGLSEGTQYF